The entry below describes one TCR beta chain. This receptor's antigen is unknown. It has no much larger one-base neighbor in the sample; base qualities were not kept. This sample is part of a study of CD8 T cells in ankylosing spondylitis (dated by TCRdb to the late 2010s). Looking at the study overall: The study profiled T cell receptor beta repertoires in healthy donors and ankylosing spondylitis patients to find disease-linked TCR variants. Samples of peripheral blood were taken, and for ankylosing spondylitis patients, synovial fluid was collected as well. The full study cohort comprised about 24 ankylosing spondylitis patients and 85 to 120 healthy donors. Beyond this particular receptor, the publication reports: A TCR beta motif of eight highly homologous amino acid variants appeared characteristic of blood from ankylosing spondylitis patients. Some motif variants had previously been reported in the synovial fluid and blood of reactive arthritis patients, which suggests shared mechanisms of disease initiation. According to the report, matched synovial fluid samples from ankylosing spondylitis patients were significantly enriched for the disease-linked clones. The disease-linked clones showed a CD8+ phenotype and occurred at relatively low frequencies in peripheral blood.

The germline V gene provides CDR1 SGHTA and CDR2 FQGNSA. V is clipped by 5 bases and J by 3 bases, and the sequence between their germline boundaries is 12 bases long. From its cysteine to its phenylalanine, the CDR3 spans 14 amino acids. Just the 42-base CDR3 DNA is kept, in frame starting at base 1. These reads were obtained on an Illumina HiSeq 2500. Quantitative 5'-RACE with molecular barcodes was used to prepare TCR beta libraries. In the authors' own workflow: Disease-linked TCR variants were identified with a new computational method built on a probabilistic model of VDJ rearrangement. TCRdb's own reprocessing of the public reads used fastp at Q25 and MiXCR and kept productive beta chains. Records with the same CDR3 protein are collapsed into one entry carrying the most frequent genes and DNA. It is TCRdb's table, rather than the study itself, that gives the V and J calls and clone size. Across this sample there are about 750,000 distinct CDR3 sequences, with 15% to 20% seen only once. 15% to 20% of the sample is held by the ten biggest clonotypes.

The rearranged segments are TRBV7-2 and TRBJ2-3; no confident D gene assignment can be made. The receptor comes from a male donor with ankylosing spondylitis. Sequencing was carried out using blood, either unsorted or a sorted T cell fraction (not recorded which). Here is the DNA: TGTGCCAGCAGCCCCTTTGGGCGGACAGATACGCAGTATTTT. This translates into CASSPFGRTDTQYF.